These T cell receptor beta chains were read from a single sample in a study of Ad26.COV2.S vaccination and SARS-CoV-2 variants. Assay used: immunoSEQ multiplex PCR; TCRdb lists only in-frame clones, some missing. The sample shows hundreds of thousands of clones, about 89% of them seen only once. This specimen consisted of peripheral blood, obtained in a trial of Ad26.COV2.S vaccine versus placebo. Receptors were obtained from a person aged 18-60 years who received the Ad26.COV2.S COVID-19 vaccine or a placebo. The CDR3 runs from the conserved cysteine through the conserved F or W. Each record gives: CDR3 length, J gene, V gene, CDR3 protein.

13,TRBJ1-2,TRBV12-3/TRBV12-4,CASSNNRGYGYTF
11,TRBJ2-1,TRBV19,CASIMGGIRFF
11,TRBJ2-7,TRBV3-1/TRBV3-2,CATGPSYEQYF
13,TRBJ2-1,TRBV7-2,CASSAIPGGEQFF
14,TRBJ2-1,TRBV6-2/TRBV6-3,CASSYQGHHNEQFF
16,TRBJ2-6,TRBV29-1,CSAGGGQVSGANVLTF
15,TRBJ2-6,TRBV19,CASGQGAAGANVLTF
18,TRBJ2-6,TRBV6-2/TRBV6-3,CASSSPGQGFSGANVLTF
17,TRBJ2-6,TRBV7-2,CASSLWPQSSGANVLTF
14,TRBJ2-1,TRBV2,CASSERTSGNEQFF
17,TRBJ1-1,TRBV5-1,CASSLGVGLLGVTEAFF
15,TRBJ1-3,TRBV7-3,CASSSTGTSGNTIYF
18,TRBJ2-3,TRBV7-2,CASSLATGIAGTTDTQYF
16,TRBJ1-3,TRBV3-1/TRBV3-2,CASSHRPDSSGNTIYF
13,TRBJ1-1,TRBV30,CAWSVQGNTEAFF
14,TRBJ2-5,TRBV18,CASSPEADAGTQYF
15,TRBJ1-6,TRBV6-6,CASSFRTEANSPLHF
16,TRBJ2-1,TRBV6-5,CASSYSRGSSYNEQFF
16,TRBJ2-7,TRBV12-5,CASGPSRQGLSYEQYF
16,TRBJ2-3,TRBV16,CASSQSPTGFTDTQYF
15,TRBJ2-7,TRBV6-2/TRBV6-3,CASSYSRDTPYEQYF
14,TRBJ1-1,TRBV5-3,CARSPLHANTEAFF
13,TRBJ2-1,TRBV7-2,CASSQQRGVEQFF
15,TRBJ2-3,TRBV2,CASRDSGGRTDTQYF
16,TRBJ2-5,TRBV7-8,CASSEELAGGKETQYF
14,TRBJ2-2,TRBV11-2,CASVTGSNTGELFF
17,TRBJ1-4,TRBV11-2,CASSLDSNLATNEKLFF
13,TRBJ2-2,TRBV7-2,CASSPGYAGELFF
13,TRBJ2-7,TRBV2,CASKAGFDYEQYF
16,TRBJ2-1,TRBV9,CASSVPLFSSGNEQFF
15,TRBJ2-2,TRBV27,CASSFRSVRTGELFF
14,TRBJ2-5,TRBV28,CASTDHSGWETQYF
10,TRBJ1-1,TRBV20-1,CSAMGSEAFF
13,TRBJ2-3,TRBV5-4,CASSLRDGDTQYF
13,TRBJ2-1,TRBV6-5,CASIRGLDNEQFF
13,TRBJ1-3,TRBV10-2,CASNNRVGNTIYF
15,TRBJ1-1,TRBV9,CASSVVGGGNTEAFF
15,TRBJ1-5,TRBV6-1,CASSEALRGNQPQHF
20,TRBJ1-5,TRBV15,CATSRDQGSWTGDINQPQHF
13,TRBJ1-1,TRBV5-4,CASSLWDSKEAFF
12,TRBJ1-2,TRBV30,CAWSGQAIGYTF
16,TRBJ1-3,TRBV5-4,CASSSPGQGLGNTIYF
14,TRBJ1-2,TRBV5-4,CAISRASGSYGYTF
15,TRBJ2-3,TRBV3-1/TRBV3-2,CASSFSSPGLDTQYF
15,TRBJ2-7,TRBV7-2,CASSLGVGTSYEQYF
14,TRBJ1-2,TRBV6-5,CASSPQGGSYGYTF
13,TRBJ2-5,TRBV18,CASSPGEGETQYF
12,TRBJ1-1,TRBV2,CASSDPGTEAFF
15,TRBJ2-7,TRBV15,CATSSRLAGSYEQYF
14,TRBJ1-3,TRBV6-5,CASSGQRIGNTIYF
16,TRBJ2-7,TRBV30,CAWSVLSGQGRSEQYF
12,TRBJ1-2,TRBV5-1,CASSLDRDGYTF
11,TRBJ2-5,TRBV10-3,CAIGLKETQYF
14,TRBJ2-3,TRBV5-6,CASSLQRTTDTQYF
17,TRBJ1-2,TRBV19,CASSIAARASTRPGYTF
13,TRBJ1-1,TRBV24-1,CATSDDRGTEAFF
14,TRBJ1-5,TRBV6-2/TRBV6-3,CASSYGTENQPQHF
16,TRBJ2-7,TRBV9,CASARGNRGVSYEQYF
15,TRBJ2-1,TRBV5-1,CASSLEGDFYNEQFF